In its sample, the clone carrying this TCR beta chain was seen a few times. The data are from a study of human T cells and chemical hapten exposure. In the study overall: Once 0.01% DPC had been applied to the upper back by patch test, readings were taken at 6 days.

Time point given: patch test 2, 6 weeks after DPC sensitization. Treatment in this sample: therapeutic diphenylcyclopropenone sensitization with weekly scalp DPC. During construction of the library, unique molecular identifiers were attached to individual cDNA molecules for quantitative, reproducible TCR counting. Authors' methods: Sample TCR counts, which ranged from 23,224 to 690,600, had a median of 95,638. In TCRdb, the RACE reads were re-called with MiXCR into one record per CDR3 protein. TCRdb assigned the V and J calls; the authors' analysis was not used. Seen here are about 40,000 distinct CDR3 sequences, around 8.9% observed once, and the top ten hold 15%. This receptor was identified in a woman in her forties with alopecia areata. Some clones in this sample may be carry-over from other donors' samples. Sequencing was performed on whole blood, taken in connection with sensitization to the hapten diphenylcyclopropenone (DPC).

CDR3 residues: CASRPGLRNTGELFF. CDR3 nucleotide sequence: TGTGCCAGCAGGCCGGGACTTCGAAACACCGGGGAGCTGTTTTTT. The chain is built from TRBV2 and TRBJ2-2, with D tentatively TRBD2 (6 bases). Germline V lookup: CDR1 SNHLY, CDR2 FYNNEI. Trimming took 6 bases from V and 2 from J, leaving 13 bases between them. CDR3 length: 15 amino acids.